Shown below are 20 T cell receptor beta chains from a single sample sequenced in a study of blood T cell repertoires in COVID-19. Clones were sequenced by immunoSEQ multiplex PCR, and TCRdb holds only the in-frame ones, with some missing. The sample gives around 60,000 clones, about four fifths of which show up once; about 16% is in the top ten. Sequencing was carried out using peripheral blood. These receptors all stem from a man in his sixties with COVID-19, enrolled during active disease.

In this sample, this clone turned up once. The gene calls are TRBV6-5 and TRBJ1-4, with 11 nucleotides matching TRBD1. CDR1 and CDR2 from the germline V gene are MNHEY and SVGAGI. CDR3 size: 14 residues. Trimming cost V 7 bases and J 7 bases; bases outside gene matches: 5. The CDR3 coding sequence is TGTGCCAGCACCCCGGACAGGGGGCGTGAAAAACTGTTTTTT. This gives the protein CASTPDRGREKLFF.

The chain has TRBV2 and TRBJ2-3; no clear D. This CDR3 contains 13 residues. Trimming removed 7 bases at V and 0 bases at J, with 8 bases between. The germline V gene has CDR1 SNHLY and CDR2 FYNNEI. CDR3: CASTLGSTDTQYF. CDR3 DNA sequence: TGTGCCAGCACGCTAGGTAGCACAGATACGCAGTATTTT.

The CDR3 is CASSRQVNEKLFF. As DNA, the CDR3 is TGCGCCAGCTCCCGACAGGTTAATGAAAAACTGTTTTTT. The J gene is TRBJ1-4, the V gene TRBV10-2; possible D gene TRBD1, 6 bases. The CDR3 sequence is 13 residues long. Germline V gives CDR1 WSHSY, CDR2 SAAADI. Deletions cut 8 bases from V and 4 bases from J, with 11 bases between.

The chain combines TRBV5-4 with TRBJ2-2; D is unclear. The CDR3 has 17 amino acids. V lost 2 bases, J lost 1 base, and 15 bases lay in between. CDR1 is SGHNT and CDR2 is YYREEE in the germline V gene (reference sequence). CDR3 in DNA: TGTGCCAGCAGCTTAGGTTTAGACTCCCGGAACACCGGGGAGCTGTTTTTT. Translation gives CASSLGLDSRNTGELFF.

This clone was seen only a few times. The chain recombines TRBV9 with TRBJ1-2; 7 nucleotides line up with TRBD1. This CDR3 contains 16 residues. The junction had 16 bases not matched to a gene; V was cut back by 4 bases and J by 7 bases. CDR1 is SGDLS and CDR2 is YYNGEE in the germline V gene. The CDR3 sequence is CASSLSATGLAPGYTF. The CDR3 nucleotides are TGTGCCAGCAGCCTGTCCGCGACAGGGCTAGCCCCTGGCTACACCTTC.

This chain joins TRBV7-9 and TRBJ1-5; perhaps TRBD1 as D (6 bases). Per germline, CDR1 SEHNR and CDR2 FQNEAQ (reference sequence). The V gene lost 0 bases and the J gene lost 7 bases, with 7 bases spanning the gap. This CDR3 contains 13 residues. In nucleotides, the CDR3 is TGTGCCAGCAGCTTAGCCACAGGGCAGCCCCAGCATTTT. It specifies CASSLATGQPQHF.

This clone was counted between two and nine times. The chain combines TRBV10-3 with TRBJ2-4, with TRBD1 as a possible D gene (6 bases). CDR1 and CDR2 (germline): ENHRY, SYGVKD. This CDR3 comprises 14 residues. Trimming cost V 5 bases and J 3 bases, with 11 bases left between them. The CDR3 spells CAISPGANKNIQYF. The DNA of the CDR3 is TGTGCCATCAGTCCAGGGGCAAACAAAAACATTCAGTACTTC.

The J gene is TRBJ1-4, the V gene TRBV6-6; D is possibly TRBD1 (6 bases). The CDR3 is 15 residues long. Germline values: CDR1 MNHNY, CDR2 SVGAGI (reference sequence). V lost 5 bases, J lost 5 bases, and 15 bases lay in between. The chain's CDR3 is CASSPQQGLNEKLFF. CDR3 nucleotides: TGTGCCAGCAGTCCACAGCAGGGGCTAAATGAAAAACTGTTTTTT.

This clone came up once. This chain connects TRBV10-3 to TRBJ2-5; 9 bases match TRBD1. The CDR3 has 14 amino acids. J gave up 3 bases and V 8 bases, and 7 bases lay outside the gene matches. Germline-derived CDR1 and CDR2 are ENHRY and SYGVKD. The CDR3 DNA follows: TGTGCCATCGGGCTTCGGGACAGGGAAGAGACCCAGTACTTC. Its protein is CAIGLRDREETQYF.

The CDR3 DNA sequence: TGTGCCAGCAGCCTATTGTCTCGAGATACGCAGTATTTT. Translating it yields CASSLLSRDTQYF. V usage is TRBV7-9 and J usage is TRBJ2-3; the D is unclear. The CDR3 consists of 13 residues. V lost 5 bases and J lost 5, with 11 bases in between. Germline CDR1 and CDR2: SEHNR and FQNEAQ (reference sequence).

This clone was counted between two and nine times. This sequence joins TRBV28 and TRBJ1-1, with 9 positions matching TRBD1. J lost 4 bases, V lost 3 bases, and 6 bases had no gene match. The CDR3 is 15 residues long. Germline V gene data show CDR1 as MDHEN and CDR2 as SYDVKM. The CDR3 region has the DNA TGTGCCAGCAGTTTCGTACAGGGGGCCCGCACTGAAGCTTTCTTT. It codes for CASSFVQGARTEAFF.

This chain links TRBV2 with TRBJ1-3, with 8 bases that match TRBD1. J lost 4 bases, V lost 6 bases, and 5 bases had no gene match. CDR1 SNHLY and CDR2 FYNNEI come from the germline V gene. The CDR3 consists of 14 residues. The CDR3 sequence: CASREQGDGNTIYF. In DNA, the CDR3 is TGTGCCAGCAGGGAACAGGGGGACGGAAACACCATATATTTT. The full variable domain, completed using reference TRBV2 and TRBJ1-3, is EPEVTQTPSHQVTQMGQEVILRCVPISNHLYFYWYRQILGQKVEFLVSFYNNEISEKSEIFDDQFSVERPDGSNFTLKIRSTKLEDSAMYFCASREQGDGNTIYFGEGSWLTVV.

J is TRBJ1-6 and V is TRBV28, with D perhaps matching TRBD1 (5 bases). Germline values: CDR1 MDHEN, CDR2 SYDVKM. V lost 5 bases and J lost 7, with 9 bases in between. The CDR3 totals 13 residues. The CDR3 protein is CASSGHSNSPLHF. The CDR3 bases are TGTGCCAGCAGTGGACATTCGAATTCACCCCTCCACTTT.

The CDR3 sequence: CASSRGAGQVEAFF. CDR3 bases: TGTGCCAGTAGCCGGGGGGCAGGGCAAGTTGAAGCTTTCTTT. The V and J genes are TRBV19 and TRBJ1-1; D might be TRBD1 (6 bases). Germline-derived CDR1 and CDR2 are LNHDA and SQIVND (reference sequence). The CDR3 is 14 amino acids. V shed 6 bases and J shed 7 bases, with 18 bases lying between them.

This clone has more than one count but fewer than ten. This chain links TRBV7-9 with TRBJ2-1; tentatively, D is TRBD1 (5 bases). V was shortened by 3 bases and J by 6 bases, with 12 bases between the two germline ends. There are 14 residues in the CDR3. Germline V gene data show CDR1 as SEHNR and CDR2 as FQNEAQ (reference sequence). CDR3 in amino acids: CASSFQGSLNEQFF. The CDR3 DNA sequence: TGTGCCAGCAGCTTCCAGGGATCCCTCAATGAGCAGTTCTTC.

V gene TRBV18 combines with J gene TRBJ1-2; perhaps TRBD1 as D (5 bases). The CDR3 covers 15 residues. Germline V gene lookup returns CDR1 KGHSH and CDR2 LQKENI. Trimming stripped 1 base from V and 2 bases from J, with 11 bases between. The chain's CDR3 is CASSPRQGSNYGYTF. The CDR3 DNA follows: TGTGCCAGCTCACCACGGCAGGGTTCCAACTATGGCTACACCTTC.

A few counts support this clone. The rearrangement joins TRBV12-3 or TRBV12-4 to TRBJ2-2; no clear D gene. This CDR3 comprises 13 residues. The germline V and J ends were trimmed by 8 bases and 1 base, with 8 bases remaining between them. The CDR3 DNA reads as TGTGCCAGCCCGGAGCAGAACACCGGGGAGCTGTTTTTT. Its translation is CASPEQNTGELFF.

The chain joins TRBV29-1 to TRBJ1-1; perhaps TRBD1 as D (5 bases). V lost 6 bases, J lost 1 base, and 9 bases lay in between. The CDR3 covers 12 residues. Germline CDR1 is SQVTM and CDR2 is ANQGSEA. In DNA, the CDR3 is TGCAGCGTGGACAATGGGAACACTGAAGCTTTCTTT. This sequence encodes CSVDNGNTEAFF.

V and J are TRBV10-3 and TRBJ2-3; no firm D call. The germline CDR1 and CDR2 sequences are ENHRY and SYGVKD. This CDR3 comprises 14 residues. V gave up 4 bases and J gave up 0 bases, with 8 bases separating them. The CDR3 nucleotides read TGTGCCATCAGTGGGAGCCTTAGCACAGATACGCAGTATTTT. As protein: CAISGSLSTDTQYF.

The chain uses TRBV25-1 and TRBJ1-3; 9 positions agree with TRBD1. The CDR3 contains 16 residues. V trimming: 3 bases; J trimming: 0 bases; junction bases outside the gene matches: 3. Germline-derived CDR1 and CDR2 are MGHDK and SYGVNS. CDR3 protein: CASSDPGQGSGNTIYF. The DNA for the CDR3 is TGTGCCAGCAGTGACCCGGGACAGGGCTCTGGAAACACCATATATTTT.